These 26 T cell receptor beta chains originate from one sample sequenced in a study of metastatic and nonmetastatic thyroid tumors. TCRdb re-called the PCR reads via MiXCR. Among tens of thousands of clones listed, 13% were seen once. All patients were treatment-naive before thyroid surgery. What was sequenced was blood. Receptors originate from a female donor with papillary thyroid cancer or a benign thyroid nodule (not recorded which). Some clones in this sample may be carry-over from other donors' samples.

This clone was detected many times. The chain recombines TRBV5-1 with TRBJ2-7, with TRBD1 as a possible D gene (6 bases). CDR3 length: 14 residues. From germline, CDR1 is SGHRS and CDR2 YFSETQ. With 5 bases removed from V and 0 bases from J, the gap between germline ends came to 12 bases. The CDR3 DNA reads TGCGCCAGCAGACCCCGGGACACCTCCTACGAGCAGTACTTC. Its translation is CASRPRDTSYEQYF.

V usage is TRBV12-3 or TRBV12-4 and J usage is TRBJ1-5; D possibly corresponds to TRBD1 (5 bases). This CDR3 spans 14 amino acids. V was clipped by 6 bases and J by 1 base, with 10 bases between them. The CDR3 DNA reads as TGTGCCAGCAGGGGGCTGAGGAGCAATCAGCCCCAGCATTTT. It codes for CASRGLRSNQPQHF.

In this sample, this clone turned up many times. CDR3 residues: CSAQTGRNTDTQYF. The CDR3 DNA follows: TGCAGTGCCCAAACCGGCAGGAACACAGATACGCAGTATTTT. The V gene is TRBV20-1, the J gene TRBJ2-3; D not certain. Per the germline V gene, CDR1 is DFQATT and CDR2 is SNEGSKA (reference sequence). V shed 6 bases and J shed 2 bases, with 15 bases lying between them. The CDR3 is 14 residues long.

The V gene is TRBV20-1, the J gene TRBJ1-6, with D hard to call. Trimming took 0 bases from V and 0 from J, leaving 12 bases between them. The CDR3 covers 17 residues. Germline-derived CDR1 and CDR2 are DFQATT and SNEGSKA (reference sequence). CDR3 DNA: TGCAGTGCTAGAGATACGGACGTTGGCTCCTATAATTCACCCCTCCACTTT. Translating it yields CSARDTDVGSYNSPLHF.

This clone was detected many times. This may come from a read error, since a much larger clone is one base off. The genes are TRBV6-2 or TRBV6-3 and TRBJ2-4; TRBD2 is a possible D gene (5 bases). The germline V gene encodes CDR1 MNHEY and CDR2 SVGEGT. This CDR3 is 18 amino acids long. CDR3 residues: CASSYAPSNWLAKNTQYF. Written as DNA, the CDR3 is TGTGCCAGCAGTTACGCGCCTAGCAACTGGTTAGCCAAAAACACTCAGTACTTC.

This clone is medium-sized within its sample. The CDR3 coding sequence is TGTGCCAGCAGCCAAGATCCAGAGGGACTAGGATACGAGCAGTACTTC. Its translation: CASSQDPEGLGYEQYF. V is TRBV3-1 and J is TRBJ2-7, with 8 positions matching TRBD2. V lost 0 bases to trimming and J lost 4 bases; unmatched junction nucleotides: 8. CDR3 length equals 16 residues. Germline values: CDR1 LGHDT, CDR2 YNNKEL (reference sequence).

Judged by abundance, this clone is medium-sized (0.01 to 0.1%). The V gene is TRBV6-1, the J gene TRBJ2-7, with TRBD1 matching over 11 bases. The trim removed 6 bases at V and 4 bases at J, leaving 5 bases unmatched. Germline CDR1 MNHNS, CDR2 SASEGT. The CDR3 length is 14 residues. The CDR3 DNA reads TGTGCCAGCAGCCTAAGGGACAGGGGGTACGAGCAGTACTTC. Its translation is CASSLRDRGYEQYF.

There are many counts of this clone. The DNA of the CDR3 is TGTGCCATCAGTGCCACCGGGACACCAAATGAGCAGTTCTTC. Its translation is CAISATGTPNEQFF. The chain joins TRBV10-3 to TRBJ2-1, with TRBD1 as a possible D gene (6 bases). The CDR3 contains 14 residues. Trimming cost V 4 bases and J 7 bases, with 14 bases left between them. Per the germline V gene, CDR1 is ENHRY and CDR2 is SYGVKD.

This clone was counted at least ten times. V and J are TRBV19 and TRBJ1-4; 7 bases fit TRBD1. CDR1 LNHDA and CDR2 SQIVND come from the germline V gene (reference sequence). The CDR3 has 14 amino acids. V shed 7 bases, J shed 7 bases, and the junction held 9 bases outside the gene matches. The CDR3 sequence is CASNNRGLSEKLFF. In nucleotides, the CDR3 is TGTGCCAGTAACAACAGGGGTTTGAGTGAAAAACTGTTTTTT.

This chain links TRBV4-3 with TRBJ2-2; no firm D call. V lost 0 bases, J lost 4 bases, and 6 bases lay in between. There are 14 residues in the CDR3. Germline V CDR1 and CDR2: LGHNA, YSLEER. CDR3 in DNA: TGCGCCAGCAGCCAAGATAAACCCACCGGGGAGCTGTTTTTT. It yields the protein CASSQDKPTGELFF.

This clone is medium-sized in the sample. The gene calls are TRBV2 and TRBJ2-7; 7 bases match TRBD1. V lost 6 bases and J lost 2; bases outside the gene matches: 7. Germline CDR1 and CDR2: SNHLY and FYNNEI. This CDR3 comprises 14 residues. CDR3 DNA: TGTGCCAGCAGGAGGGGACAGAGTCCCTACGAGCAGTACTTC. Translating it yields CASRRGQSPYEQYF.

Many counts were recorded for this clone. The chain employs TRBV11-1 and TRBJ2-2; 9 bases fit TRBD2. The CDR3 extends over 15 amino acids. Germline CDR1 is SGHAT and CDR2 is FQDESV (reference sequence). Unmatched junction bases numbered 6, after V lost 3 bases and J lost 7 bases. The CDR3 DNA sequence: TGTGCCAGCAGCTTTAGCGGGAGAGGGAACGGGGAGCTGTTTTTT. Translated, it gives CASSFSGRGNGELFF.

This clone was picked up many times. This rearrangement joins TRBV5-1 to TRBJ2-5; D may correspond to TRBD1 or TRBD2 (5 bases each). V was cut by 4 bases and J by 1 base, with 11 bases left in between. The CDR3 contains 14 residues. CDR1 is SGHRS, CDR2 YFSETQ, per germline. The CDR3 region is CASSPGTSQETQYF. CDR3 nucleotides: TGCGCCAGCAGCCCTGGGACCTCCCAAGAGACCCAGTACTTC.

The chain couples TRBV20-1 to TRBJ1-2; D possibly corresponds to TRBD1 (5 bases). Trimming pared 3 bases from V and 6 bases from J, leaving 17 bases between. Germline V gives CDR1 DFQATT, CDR2 SNEGSKA (reference sequence). The CDR3 length is 14 residues. In DNA form, the CDR3 reads TGCAGTGCTAGGCTCTCTGGGCAGGGTGATGGCTACACCTTC. This encodes CSARLSGQGDGYTF.

There are many counts of this clone. V usage is TRBV5-6 and J usage is TRBJ1-5; the D gene is possibly TRBD1 (5 bases). V lost 10 bases and J lost 0, with 20 bases in between. Germline CDR1 SGHDT, CDR2 YYEEEE. The CDR3 length is 16 residues. The CDR3 DNA follows: TGTGCCGGACGGGGCAGTAATGTTTATAGCAATCAGCCCCAGCATTTT. This encodes CAGRGSNVYSNQPQHF.

This clone came up a few times. The V call is TRBV28, the J call TRBJ2-7; D call uncertain. V was cut by 8 bases and J by 3 bases, with 11 bases left in between. The CDR3 has 12 residues. Germline V CDR1 and CDR2: MDHEN, SYDVKM. The CDR3 DNA sequence: TGTGCCAGCGACTCCTCCCGCTACGAGCAGTACTTC. It encodes CASDSSRYEQYF.

Many counts were recorded for this clone. This sequence joins TRBV5-1 and TRBJ2-7, with D perhaps TRBD1 (6 bases). V lost 3 bases and J lost 3, with 10 bases in between. Germline assignment: CDR1 SGHRS and CDR2 YFSETQ. The CDR3 sequence is 13 residues long. CDR3 in DNA: TGCGCCAGCAGCTCCGGACAGTACTACGAGCAGTACTTC. Protein product: CASSSGQYYEQYF. The whole variable domain, remainder taken from reference TRBV5-1 and TRBJ2-7, is KAGVTQTPRYLIKTRGQQVTLSCSPISGHRSVSWYQQTPGQGLQFLFEYFSETQRNKGNFPGRFSGRQFSNSRSEMNVSTLELGDSALYLCASSSGQYYEQYFGPGTRLTVT.

This clone was counted at least ten times. This chain links TRBV19 with TRBJ1-1; tentative D call: TRBD1 (5 bases). From germline, CDR1 is LNHDA and CDR2 SQIVND (reference sequence). CDR3 size: 13 residues. V lost 4 bases and J lost 1, with 7 bases in between. CDR3 in amino acids: CASSSDRNTEAFF. The CDR3 DNA is TGTGCCAGTAGTAGTGACAGGAACACTGAAGCTTTCTTT.

The chain joins TRBV3-1 to TRBJ1-2, with D perhaps matching TRBD1 (5 bases). Trimming removed 5 bases from V and 8 bases from J, with 9 bases in between. The CDR3 length is 11 residues. Germline V gene lookup returns CDR1 LGHDT and CDR2 YNNKEL (reference sequence). Written as DNA, the CDR3 is TGTGCCAGCAGCTCGGGACCCGGCTACACCTTC. Its translation is CASSSGPGYTF.

This clone was counted ten times or more. J is TRBJ1-2 and V is TRBV5-6; possible D gene TRBD1, 6 bases. This CDR3 has 16 residues. Per the germline V gene, CDR1 is SGHDT and CDR2 is YYEEEE. With 1 base removed from V and 2 bases from J, the gap between germline ends came to 15 bases. Written as DNA, the CDR3 is TGTGCCAGCAGCTTGTCGGACACAGGGTTCAACTATGGCTACACCTTC. Its protein is CASSLSDTGFNYGYTF.

About this clone: A much larger clonotype is one base distant, so this may be a read error. This chain links TRBV15 with TRBJ2-2, with unresolved D. The CDR3 runs 15 residues. Germline CDR1 and CDR2: LNHNV and YYDKDF (reference sequence). The CDR3, as DNA: TGCGCCACCAGCAGAGTTGCAGGTGCGACCGGGGAGCTGTTTTTT. It specifies CATSRVAGATGELFF.

This clone is medium-sized within its sample. The J gene is TRBJ2-2, the V gene TRBV6-1; TRBD2 matches 11 bases. This CDR3 has 15 amino acids. The V gene's germline CDR1 is MNHNS and CDR2 SASEGT. The trim removed 6 bases at V and 4 bases at J, leaving 4 bases unmatched. CDR3 nucleotides: TGTGCCAGCAGCGTCGGACTAGCGGGCACCGGGGAGCTGTTTTTT. Translated, it gives CASSVGLAGTGELFF.

At least ten counts were recorded for this clone. The CDR3 loop reads CASRPTSGRGTGELFF. DNA of the CDR3: TGCGCCAGCAGGCCGACTAGCGGGAGGGGGACCGGGGAGCTGTTTTTT. The chain uses TRBV10-2 and TRBJ2-2; 14 bases agree with TRBD2. CDR1 is WSHSY and CDR2 is SAAADI in the germline V gene. The CDR3 sequence is 16 residues long. The trim removed 6 bases at V and 5 bases at J, leaving 5 bases unmatched.

There are many counts of this clone. This chain links TRBV28 with TRBJ1-2; maybe TRBD1 (6 bases). In germline, CDR1 is MDHEN, CDR2 SYDVKM. The CDR3 is 13 amino acids. Trimming stripped 6 bases from V and 1 base from J, with 9 bases between. The chain's CDR3 is CASRPQGNYGYTF. The CDR3 coding sequence is TGTGCCAGCAGGCCACAGGGTAACTATGGCTACACCTTC.

In its sample, this clone was seen many times. The rearrangement links TRBV28 to TRBJ1-3, with no clear D. The germline gives CDR1 MDHEN, CDR2 SYDVKM. This CDR3 region has 15 residues. Trimming took 5 bases from V and 0 from J, leaving 11 bases between them. The chain's CDR3 is CASSRTFSSGNTIYF. CDR3 nucleotide sequence: TGTGCCAGCAGTCGTACCTTTAGCTCTGGAAACACCATATATTTT.

This clone was counted at least ten times. The chain's CDR3 is CASSPTSTGHYGYTF. The DNA of the CDR3 is TGTGCCAGCAGTCCAACCTCGACAGGGCATTATGGCTACACCTTC. This chain links TRBV7-8 with TRBJ1-2, with 7 bases fitting TRBD1. The CDR3 loop spans 15 amino acids. The V segment lost 6 bases and the J segment 5 bases; nucleotides outside the gene matches: 12. Germline lookup yields CDR1 SGHVS and CDR2 FQNEAQ.